This T cell receptor beta chain stems from a study of OX40 agonist ivuxolimab in advanced cancers. Study-wide background: An anti-OX40 (CD134) antibody with agonistic activity, ivuxolimab, was administered to patients. From roughly 20 to 85 years was the age range, with a mean of about 56 years, and approximately 80% were male. Study results and caveats: Normalized T-cell clonal expansion was also low in some nonresponders. Within 6 weeks, CD4+ and CD8+ blood T cells expanded clonally at 0.1 to 3.0 mg/kg.

On this clone itself: The antigen is not known.

Clones were read by immunoSEQ multiplex PCR, and TCRdb kept only the in-frame ones, dropping some. The table has 25,000 to 30,000 clones, 70% to 90% seen once; the top ten hold less than 30%. CDR1 is MGHDK, CDR2 SYGVNS, per germline. V was trimmed by 3 bases and J by 0 bases, leaving 11 bases between them. CDR3 length equals 15 residues. This material consisted of CD4+ or CD8+ T cells sorted from blood, taken in a trial of the OX40 agonist ivuxolimab. This clonotype was sampled from an adult with an advanced solid tumor such as melanoma, head and neck, liver or kidney cancer. This chain links TRBV25-1 with TRBJ1-2; D unresolved. The CDR3 region has the DNA TGTGCCAGCAGTGACCAGGCGTACCCTAACTATGGCTACACCTTC. Encoded protein: CASSDQAYPNYGYTF.